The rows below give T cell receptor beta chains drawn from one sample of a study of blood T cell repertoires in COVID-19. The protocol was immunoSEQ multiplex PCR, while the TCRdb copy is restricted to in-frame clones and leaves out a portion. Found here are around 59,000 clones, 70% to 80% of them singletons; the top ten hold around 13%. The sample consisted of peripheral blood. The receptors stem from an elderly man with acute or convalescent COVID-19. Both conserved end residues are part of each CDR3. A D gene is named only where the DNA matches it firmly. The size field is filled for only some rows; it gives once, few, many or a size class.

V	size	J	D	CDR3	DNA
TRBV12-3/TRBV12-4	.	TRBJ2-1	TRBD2	CASTTGAGGWQFF	TGTGCCAGCACCACGGGGGCGGGAGGATGGCAGTTCTTC
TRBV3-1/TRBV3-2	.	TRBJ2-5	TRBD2	CASSPGGSQETQYF	TGTGCCAGCAGCCCCGGGGGGTCCCAAGAGACCCAGTACTTC
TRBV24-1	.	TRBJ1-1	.	CATRDTVNTEAFF	TGTGCCACCAGGGACACCGTGAACACTGAAGCTTTCTTT
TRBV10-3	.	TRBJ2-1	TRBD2	CAISPPGLAGGPSYNEQFF	TGTGCCATCAGTCCTCCGGGACTAGCGGGAGGGCCGTCCTACAATGAGCAGTTCTTC
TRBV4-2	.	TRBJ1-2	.	CASSQEITANYGYTF	TGTGCCAGCAGCCAAGAGATCACAGCTAACTATGGCTACACCTTC
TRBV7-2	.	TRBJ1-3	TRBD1	CASSFGLTGTGNTIYF	TGTGCCAGCAGCTTCGGACTGACAGGGACCGGAAACACCATATATTTT
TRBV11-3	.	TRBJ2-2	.	CASSRLSNTGELFF	TGTGCCAGCAGCCGTCTTTCGAACACCGGGGAGCTGTTTTTT
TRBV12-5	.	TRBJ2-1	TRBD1	CASGTGGNEQFF	TGTGCTAGTGGGACAGGGGGCAATGAGCAGTTCTTC
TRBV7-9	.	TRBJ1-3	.	CASSSPRPGQRERNTIYF	TGTGCCAGCAGCTCCCCCCGCCCCGGACAGCGGGAGCGAAACACCATATATTTT
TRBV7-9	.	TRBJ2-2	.	CASSPRLVSTGELFF	TGTGCCAGCAGCCCAAGACTAGTTTCTACCGGGGAGCTGTTTTTT
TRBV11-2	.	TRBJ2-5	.	CASSFTQETQYF	TGTGCCAGCAGCTTCACCCAGGAGACCCAGTACTTC
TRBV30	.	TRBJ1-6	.	CAWTGGRGFSPLHF	TGTGCCTGGACTGGCGGCCGTGGGTTTTCACCCCTCCACTTT
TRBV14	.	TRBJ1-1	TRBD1	CASSQTDRVGTEAFF	TGTGCCAGCAGCCAGACAGACAGGGTAGGAACTGAAGCTTTCTTT
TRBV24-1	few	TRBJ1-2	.	CATSDSTQASYGYTF	TGTGCCACCAGTGATTCGACACAGGCCTCCTATGGCTACACCTTC
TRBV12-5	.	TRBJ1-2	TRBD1	CASGGDRANGYTF	TGTGCTAGTGGTGGCGACAGGGCTAATGGCTACACCTTC
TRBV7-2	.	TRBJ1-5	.	CASSLRAGGSNQPQHF	TGTGCCAGCAGCTTAAGGGCCGGAGGGAGCAATCAGCCCCAGCATTTT
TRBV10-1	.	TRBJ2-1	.	CASSDHKLAYNEQFF	TGCGCCAGCAGTGACCACAAGTTGGCCTACAATGAGCAGTTCTTC
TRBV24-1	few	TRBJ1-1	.	CATSDSTEAFF	TGTGCCACCAGTGACAGCACTGAAGCTTTCTTT
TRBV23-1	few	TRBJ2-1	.	CASSHWNIRRPTLDNEQFF	TGCGCCAGCAGTCATTGGAATATAAGGAGACCGACCCTAGACAATGAGCAGTTCTTC
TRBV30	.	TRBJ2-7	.	CAWSVARVGEQYF	TGTGCCTGGAGTGTTGCCAGGGTGGGCGAGCAGTACTTC
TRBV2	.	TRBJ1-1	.	CASSFPDSGTNCFF	TGTGCCAGCAGCTTCCCCGACTCCGGGACTAATTGTTTCTTT
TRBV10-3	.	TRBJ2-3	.	CASAARADTDTQYF	TGTGCCAGCGCGGCGAGGGCAGATACAGATACGCAGTATTTT
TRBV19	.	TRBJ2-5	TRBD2	CASSSSGTQYF	TGTGCCAGTAGTTCTAGCGGGACCCAGTACTTC
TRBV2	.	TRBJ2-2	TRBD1	CASSPRGRALTGELFF	TGTGCCAGCAGCCCCAGGGGGCGGGCTTTGACCGGGGAGCTGTTTTTT
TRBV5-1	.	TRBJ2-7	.	CASTPMIGGPYEQYF	TGCGCCAGCACCCCGATGATTGGCGGTCCCTACGAGCAGTACTTC
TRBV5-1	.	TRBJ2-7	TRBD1	CASSLTGQGNYEQYF	TGCGCCAGCAGCTTGACAGGACAGGGTAACTACGAGCAGTACTTC
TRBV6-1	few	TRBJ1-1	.	CASSEAYFGGQRSFF	TGTGCCAGCAGTGAAGCTTATTTTGGAGGACAGCGTTCTTTCTTT
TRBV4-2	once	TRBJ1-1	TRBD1	CASSHGQGMNTEAFF	TGTGCCAGCAGCCATGGACAGGGCATGAACACTGAAGCTTTCTTT
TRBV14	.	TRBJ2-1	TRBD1	CASSPIRGTGAYNEQFF	TGTGCCAGCAGCCCAATCAGAGGGACAGGGGCCTACAATGAGCAGTTCTTC
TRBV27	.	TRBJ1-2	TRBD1	CASSLSSGGVGYTF	TGTGCCAGCAGTTTATCATCAGGGGGCGTTGGCTACACCTTC
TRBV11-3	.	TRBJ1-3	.	CASSSKSNTIYF	TGTGCCAGCAGCTCTAAATCGAACACCATATATTTT
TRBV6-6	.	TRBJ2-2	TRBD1	CASSLTGGDTGELFF	TGTGCCAGCTCCTTGACAGGGGGCGACACCGGGGAGCTGTTTTTT
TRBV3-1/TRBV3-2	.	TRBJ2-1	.	CASSLLTSNDNEQFF	TGTGCCAGCAGCCTTTTAACTAGCAACGACAATGAGCAGTTCTTC
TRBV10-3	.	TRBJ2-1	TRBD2	CAISESGRAGAVEQFF	TGTGCCATCAGTGAGAGTGGGCGAGCGGGAGCGGTTGAGCAGTTCTTC
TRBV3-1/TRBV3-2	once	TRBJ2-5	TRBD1	CASSQGERGQWETQYF	TGTGCCAGCAGCCAAGGGGAGAGGGGACAGTGGGAGACCCAGTACTTC
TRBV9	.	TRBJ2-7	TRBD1	CASSVGTGVYEQYF	TGTGCCAGCAGCGTCGGGACAGGGGTCTACGAGCAGTACTTC
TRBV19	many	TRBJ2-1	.	CASSIVAGSTDNEQFF	TGTGCCAGTAGTATAGTTGCGGGAAGTACAGACAATGAGCAGTTCTTC
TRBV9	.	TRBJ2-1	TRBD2	CASSVVQRGANEQFF	TGTGCCAGCAGCGTAGTCCAGCGGGGGGCAAATGAGCAGTTCTTC
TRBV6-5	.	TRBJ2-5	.	CASSYSGPNGGETQYF	TGTGCCAGCAGTTACTCGGGGCCCAACGGTGGGGAGACCCAGTACTTC